One sample yielded the 6 T cell receptor beta chains listed below, sequenced in a study of human T cells and chemical hapten exposure. TCRdb called the RACE reads again in MiXCR, with one record for every CDR3 protein. The sample has roughly 43,000 distinct CDR3 sequences; 9.5% to 10% are singletons. Time point meaning: patch test 2, 6 weeks after DPC sensitization. Treatment: therapeutic diphenylcyclopropenone sensitization with weekly scalp DPC. RNA extraction used unfractionated whole blood as the source of total RNA. The material was whole blood, obtained in connection with sensitization to the hapten diphenylcyclopropenone (DPC). These receptors all stem from a woman aged 25-40 years with alopecia areata. Some clones in this sample may be carry-over from other donors' samples.

In this sample, this clonotype turned up many times. This chain uses TRBV29-1 with TRBJ1-1; D not resolved. Germline V gene sequence: CDR1 SQVTM, CDR2 ANQGSEA. The CDR3 is 13 amino acids. The V gene lost 4 bases and the J gene lost 0 bases, with 9 bases spanning the gap. The CDR3 bases are TGCAGCGTTGCTCGACGGTTGAACACTGAAGCTTTCTTT. Protein product: CSVARRLNTEAFF.

This chain uses TRBV18 with TRBJ1-1; 7 bases line up with TRBD1. In germline, CDR1 is KGHSH, CDR2 LQKENI. V shed 5 bases and J 11 bases; nucleotides not matched to a gene: 8. This CDR3 region has 12 residues. The CDR3 nucleotides are TGTGCCAGCTCAGTTAGGGACAGCCGCGCTTTCTTT. Amino acids: CASSVRDSRAFF.

This clonotype was recorded many times. This sequence joins TRBV5-1 and TRBJ1-1, with D perhaps TRBD1 (6 bases). Germline lookup yields CDR1 SGHRS and CDR2 YFSETQ. V was clipped by 2 bases and J by 2 bases, with 10 bases between them. This CDR3 is 14 amino acids long. CDR3 sequence reads: CASSLQGGNTEAFF. CDR3 DNA: TGCGCCAGCAGCTTACAAGGGGGTAACACTGAAGCTTTCTTT.

This chain uses TRBV7-8 with TRBJ2-7; no clear D. Trimming removed 1 base at V and 6 bases at J, with 7 bases between. This CDR3 region has 12 residues. Germline loops: CDR1 SGHVS, CDR2 FQNEAQ. In DNA, the CDR3 is TGTGCCAGCAGCTTAGACCGCGGCGAGCAGTACTTC. It codes for CASSLDRGEQYF. Filled out from reference TRBV7-8 and TRBJ2-7, the complete variable domain reads GAGVSQSPRYKVAKRGQDVALRCDPISGHVSLFWYQQALGQGPEFLTYFQNEAQLDKSGLPSDRFFAERPEGSVSTLKIQRTQQEDSAVYLCASSLDRGEQYFGPGTRLTVT.

V is TRBV7-9 and J is TRBJ2-7; no reliable D call. The CDR3 spans 13 residues. Per the germline V gene, CDR1 is SEHNR and CDR2 is FQNEAQ (reference sequence). Trimming shortened V by 3 bases and J by 6 bases, and 12 bases separated the two germline ends. CDR3 amino acids: CASSFITASEQYF. CDR3 nucleotides: TGTGCCAGCAGCTTTATTACAGCATCCGAGCAGTACTTC. Combining the CDR3 with reference TRBV7-9 and TRBJ2-7 gives the whole variable domain DTGVSQNPRHKITKRGQNVTFRCDPISEHNRLYWYRQTLGQGPEFLTYFQNEAQLEKSRLLSDRFSAERPKGSFSTLEIQRTEQGDSAMYLCASSFITASEQYFGPGTRLTVT.

This clonotype was recorded at least ten times. The V call is TRBV28, the J call TRBJ2-7; 8 bases match TRBD1. Germline V gives CDR1 MDHEN, CDR2 SYDVKM. The CDR3 is 14 residues long. J was trimmed by 0 bases and V by 7 bases; bases with no gene match: 5. The CDR3 loop is CASIRQGSSYEQYF. DNA for the CDR3: TGTGCCAGCATTAGACAGGGGTCCTCCTACGAGCAGTACTTC.